This T cell receptor beta chain was observed in a study of regulatory T cells in long-lasting Graves disease. Findings of the study overall: TRBV28, TRBJ1-2 and TRBJ2-5 were favored in persistent disease.

Trimming took 3 bases from V and 0 from J, leaving 8 bases between them. Looked up from germline, CDR1 is GTSNPN and CDR2 is SVGIG (reference sequence). The CDR3 runs to 14 residues. TCR beta libraries were built with iRepertoire HTBI primers and Arm-PCR of CDR3 regions. One entry per CDR3 protein, called by TCRdb with MiXCR from the multiplex PCR reads. This table has 350,000 to 500,000 distinct CDR3 sequences, 14% appearing once. The sample holds a few counts of this clonotype. As yet, its antigen is unknown. Time point here: newly diagnosed GD, antithyroid drugs for less than 3 months. There was RNA extracted from PBMCs, and the TCR library was made from it. These data are also associated with another study on T cells in Graves' hyperthyroidism and ophthalmopathy. Per that study: By a 13 V-J model, ophthalmopathy was set apart from stable hyperthyroidism.

The clonotype was recovered from a woman aged 45 to 65 with Graves disease. The starting material was peripheral blood mononuclear cells (PBMCs), obtained at new diagnosis, from a patient treated with antithyroid drugs. The chain employs TRBV30 and TRBJ1-4; D is ambiguous. The CDR3 coding sequence is TGTGCCTGGAGCGAGGGTGCAACTAATGAAAAACTGTTTTTT. Protein: CAWSEGATNEKLFF.